The text below deals with one TCR beta chain. Its specificity is unknown. These data are taken from a study of T cells in localized non-small cell lung cancer. The CDR3 runs 14 residues. Germline loops: CDR1 KGHSH, CDR2 LQKENI. V shed 3 bases and J shed 4 bases, with 12 bases lying between them. Regarding the study as a whole: The study found T cell clonality highest in uninvolved adjacent lung, above tumor. Paired adjacent lung recovered a median about 60 of the top 100 tumor clones. Overall survival was longer when the density of T cells in the blood was higher.

Clones were sequenced by immunoSEQ multiplex PCR, and TCRdb holds only the in-frame ones, with some missing. The data contain roughly 84,000 clones, 85% to 90% of them singletons. The V gene is TRBV18, the J gene TRBJ2-5, with no clear D. The clonotype comes from a woman aged 40-69 years with stage I squamous cell lung carcinoma. Here the sequenced sample was peripheral blood, taken before any cancer treatment. The CDR3 protein is CASSPLLAGETQYF. DNA for the CDR3: TGTGCCAGCTCACCCCTTTTGGCAGGAGAGACCCAGTACTTC.